This T cell receptor (beta chain) was recovered during a study of T-cell reconstitution after alpha-beta-depleted transplantation in children. Overall study results and limits: T-cell counts and diversity were attributed mostly to newly produced T cells one year after transplant. Approximately two months post-transplant, alpha-beta T cells reportedly originated from several hundred expanded graft clones. Surviving recipient cells, namely T cells and thymic progenitors, were the source of high day-60 TCRbeta diversity in some patients.

This clonotype occurred a few times. Its antigen is not identified. One end of the junction varies from germline; a read error may be responsible. The CDR3 has 12 residues. CDR1 and CDR2 from the germline V gene are SGHVS and FQNEAQ. Preparation of the TCRbeta library used unique molecular identifiers. Via MiXCR, TCRdb re-called the PCR reads, giving one row per CDR3 protein. The table includes 500,000 or so distinct CDR3 sequences, 9.5% to 12% detected once. The gene calls are TRBV7-8 and TRBJ2-5; D may correspond to TRBD1 or TRBD2 (5 bases each). This TCR was recovered from a female patient between 2 and 10 years old who had a stem cell transplant for aplastic anemia, so the T cells may come from the graft donor. Sequencing used PBMCs, mostly from graft donor cells, obtained 180 days after TCRalphabeta/CD19-depleted stem cell transplant. CDR3 loop: CASSLYWDGPAF. CDR3 nucleotide sequence: TGTGCCAGCAGCTTATATTGGGACGGCCCGGCCTTC.